The next 18 T cell receptor beta chains were all read from a single sample in a study of PD-1 blockade in classical Hodgkin lymphoma. Sequencing used immunoSEQ multiplex PCR; TCRdb keeps in-frame clones, though not all of them. Of 110,000 or so clones detected, about nine tenths appear once; the ten largest clones hold around 20%. Specified time point: cycle 4 day 1 (C4D1), after less than 7 weeks of nivolumab. Every one of the patients relapsed after autologous stem cell transplantation (brentuximab vedotin exposure was variable). Sequencing used peripheral blood mononuclear cells (PBMCs), obtained before the fourth cycle of nivolumab. All receptors derive from a human donor with classical Hodgkin lymphoma.

The V and J genes are TRBV19 and TRBJ1-5, with D unclear. Germline CDR1 and CDR2: LNHDA and SQIVND (reference sequence). This CDR3 is 14 amino acids long. V lost 0 bases and J 1 base, leaving 4 bases between the germline ends. In DNA, the CDR3 is TGTGCCAGTAGTATAGAGGGGAGCAATCAGCCCCAGCATTTT. This sequence encodes CASSIEGSNQPQHF.

The rearrangement links TRBV2 to TRBJ2-7, with D perhaps assigned TRBD1 or TRBD2 (6 bases each). V was trimmed by 3 bases and J by 2 bases, leaving 17 bases between them. Germline loops: CDR1 SNHLY, CDR2 FYNNEI. This CDR3 contains 16 residues. In DNA form, the CDR3 reads TGTGCCAGCAGTGATGGAGGGGGGATAAGGACCTACGAGCAGTACTTC. It is translated as CASSDGGGIRTYEQYF.

The chain links TRBV2 to TRBJ1-3, with D hard to call. V dropped 2 bases and J dropped 0 bases, with 14 bases sitting between them. Germline CDR1 is SNHLY and CDR2 is FYNNEI. CDR3 size: 17 residues. As DNA, the CDR3 is TGTGCCAGCAGTGAAAATTTTGTTTCGGGCTCTGGAAACACCATATATTTT. Its protein product is CASSENFVSGSGNTIYF.

This chain connects TRBV6-5 to TRBJ2-7, with D hard to call. Germline CDR1 and CDR2: MNHEY and SVGAGI. CDR3 size: 14 residues. The V end lost 6 bases, the J end lost 4 bases, and 16 bases lay between the germline ends. The CDR3: CASSPSPPPYEQYF. The CDR3 DNA reads TGTGCCAGCAGCCCCTCACCGCCGCCTTACGAGCAGTACTTC.

This chain joins TRBV11-3 and TRBJ1-1; perhaps TRBD1 as D (6 bases). Per the germline V gene, CDR1 is SGHNT and CDR2 is YENEEA. This CDR3 contains 13 residues. V was shortened by 4 bases and J by 8 bases, with 14 bases between the two germline ends. CDR3 DNA sequence: TGTGCCAGCAGCTCGGACAGAGGGGAGGAAGCTTTCTTT. Translating gives CASSSDRGEEAFF.

The chain couples TRBV7-2 to TRBJ2-2, with D unresolved. Germline CDR1 SGHTA, CDR2 FQGNSA. V shed 0 bases and J shed 4 bases, with 6 bases lying between them. CDR3 length equals 14 residues. CDR3 sequence: CASSLASGTGELFF. In DNA, the CDR3 is TGTGCCAGCAGCTTAGCATCGGGCACCGGGGAGCTGTTTTTT.

V usage is TRBV27 and J usage is TRBJ1-1; TRBD1 matches 8 bases. With 4 bases clipped from V and 5 bases from J, the junction kept 6 bases outside the gene matches. The CDR3 is 14 amino acids. Germline CDR1 reads MNHEY; CDR2 reads SMNVEV (reference sequence). The CDR3 sequence is CASSSGGARTEAFF. DNA of the CDR3: TGTGCCAGCAGTTCAGGGGGCGCGCGTACTGAAGCTTTCTTT.

The chain joins TRBV5-1 to TRBJ1-4; the D gene is possibly TRBD1 (5 bases). The CDR3 is 15 residues long. V lost 0 bases to trimming and J lost 5 bases, with 11 bases between them. Germline loops: CDR1 SGHRS, CDR2 YFSETQ. CDR3 in amino acids: CASSLGQGQNEKLFF. DNA of the CDR3: TGCGCCAGCAGCTTGGGGCAGGGCCAAAATGAAAAACTGTTTTTT.

This chain uses TRBV28 with TRBJ1-2, with TRBD1 matching over 9 bases. This CDR3 contains 13 residues. Germline V lookup: CDR1 MDHEN, CDR2 SYDVKM. V shed 5 bases, J shed 5 bases, and the junction held 3 bases outside the gene matches. The CDR3 DNA reads as TGTGCCAGCAGTACAGGGGGCCGATATGGCTACACCTTC. Translated: CASSTGGRYGYTF.

This sequence joins TRBV11-2 and TRBJ2-6, with a weak D call TRBD1 (6 bases). CDR1 is SGHAT, CDR2 FQNNGV, per germline. The CDR3 has 19 amino acids. Trimming cost V 5 bases and J 0 bases, with 20 bases left between them. The chain's CDR3 is CASSQVRGKGTSGANVLTF. CDR3 DNA sequence: TGTGCCAGCAGCCAAGTCAGGGGAAAGGGCACCTCTGGGGCCAACGTCCTGACTTTC. The variable domain in full, with the rest retrieved from reference TRBV11-2 and TRBJ2-6, is EAGVAQSPRYKIIEKRQSVAFWCNPISGHATLYWYQQILGQGPKLLIQFQNNGVVDDSQLPKDRFSAERLKGVDSTLKIQPAKLEDSAVYLCASSQVRGKGTSGANVLTFGAGSRLTVL.

The chain carries TRBV7-2 and TRBJ2-7; D is uncertain. The CDR3 spans 14 residues. The V gene's germline CDR1 is SGHTA and CDR2 FQGNSA. Trimming cost V 0 bases and J 3 bases, with 9 bases left between them. The CDR3 nucleotides are TGTGCCAGCAGCTTAGCTGCCAGAGACTACGAGCAGTACTTC. Translated, it gives CASSLAARDYEQYF.

The V gene is TRBV7-9, the J gene TRBJ2-1, with 13 nucleotides matching TRBD2. The trim removed 6 bases at V and 3 bases at J, leaving 2 bases unmatched. Per the germline V gene, CDR1 is SEHNR and CDR2 is FQNEAQ (reference sequence). This CDR3 region has 15 residues. CDR3 nucleotide sequence: TGTGCCAGCAGTCGACTAGCGGGGGGCTACAATGAGCAGTTCTTC. It specifies CASSRLAGGYNEQFF.

The chain uses TRBV7-2 and TRBJ2-3, with unresolved D. The V end lost 2 bases, the J end lost 1 base, and 10 bases lay between the germline ends. The CDR3 is made up of 15 amino acids. Per the germline V gene, CDR1 is SGHTA and CDR2 is FQGNSA. The CDR3 protein is CASSLTAQGTDTQYF. The DNA for the CDR3 is TGTGCCAGCAGCTTAACGGCCCAGGGCACAGATACGCAGTATTTT.

The rearrangement links TRBV2 to TRBJ2-3, with D unresolved. The CDR3 covers 14 residues. Germline V CDR1 and CDR2: SNHLY, FYNNEI. V shed 7 bases and J shed 0 bases, with 11 bases lying between them. CDR3 region: CASITLLSTDTQYF. Written as DNA, the CDR3 is TGTGCCAGCATCACCTTGCTGAGCACAGATACGCAGTATTTT.

V gene TRBV5-4 combines with J gene TRBJ2-5; a weak D match, TRBD2 (6 bases). This CDR3 contains 13 residues. Germline CDR1 SGHNT, CDR2 YYREEE (reference sequence). Trimming shortened V by 1 base and J by 2 bases, and 6 bases separated the two germline ends. CDR3 DNA sequence: TGTGCCAGCAGCTTGCGGGGGCAAGAGACCCAGTACTTC. Translating it yields CASSLRGQETQYF.

The genes are TRBV6-6 and TRBJ1-1, with D possibly being TRBD1 (5 bases). The V end lost 0 bases, the J end lost 1 base, and 9 bases lay between the germline ends. Germline CDR1 is MNHNY and CDR2 is SVGAGI (reference sequence). The CDR3 covers 15 residues. The CDR3 loop is CASSYSGESNTEAFF. Written as DNA, the CDR3 is TGTGCCAGCAGTTACTCGGGGGAGTCGAACACTGAAGCTTTCTTT.

In the case of this clone: Relative to the germline gene, one junction end is altered; a read error may explain this. The chain's CDR3 is CASSSGGARFF. DNA of the CDR3: TGTGCTAGCAGCTCAGGGGGCGCAAGGTTCTTC. The rearrangement joins TRBV7-7 to TRBJ2-1, with TRBD1 identical over 8 bases. The germline V gene has CDR1 SSHAT and CDR2 FNYEAQ (reference sequence). The CDR3 has 11 amino acids.

This chain connects TRBV7-9 to TRBJ2-1; perhaps D is TRBD1 or TRBD2 (6 bases each). Germline CDR1 is SEHNR and CDR2 is FQNEAQ (reference sequence). CDR3 size: 18 residues. Trimming shortened V by 2 bases and J by 7 bases, and 24 bases separated the two germline ends. This chain's CDR3 is CASSLPAWGARNRNEQFF. As DNA, the CDR3 is TGTGCCAGCAGCTTACCTGCCTGGGGGGCTAGGAATCGAAATGAGCAGTTCTTC.